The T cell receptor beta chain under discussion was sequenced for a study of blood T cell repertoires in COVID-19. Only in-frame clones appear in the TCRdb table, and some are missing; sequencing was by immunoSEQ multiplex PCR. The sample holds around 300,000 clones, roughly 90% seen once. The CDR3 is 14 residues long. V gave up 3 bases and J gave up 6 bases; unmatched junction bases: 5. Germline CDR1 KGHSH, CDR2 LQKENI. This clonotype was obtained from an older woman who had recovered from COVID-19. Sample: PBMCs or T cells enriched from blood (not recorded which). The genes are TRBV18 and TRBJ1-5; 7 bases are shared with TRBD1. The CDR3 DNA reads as TGTGCCAGCTCACCCCGACAGGGCGGTCAGCCCCAGCATTTT. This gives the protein CASSPRQGGQPQHF.